This T cell receptor (beta chain) was observed in a study of T cells in Graves' hyperthyroidism and ophthalmopathy. V gave up 4 bases and J gave up 1 base; unmatched junction bases: 10. Germline lookup yields CDR1 SGHRS and CDR2 YFSETQ. This CDR3 spans 16 amino acids. Study-wide points: Most thyroid-expanded clonotypes above 0.001 were also found in blood.

Amplification yielded TCR beta CDR3 regions, with RNA transcripts as the source. HTBI primers were used for first-round RT-PCR of the TCR CDR3. MiXCR, applied by TCRdb to the multiplex PCR reads, yields one record per CDR3 protein. The top ten hold less than 15% of the sample, which has hundreds of thousands of distinct CDR3 sequences, roughly 14% seen once. This clonotype was counted at least ten times. The antigen is not known. The sequenced material came from blood. The TCR comes from a woman between 18 and 30 years old with Graves' hyperthyroidism. J is TRBJ1-1 and V is TRBV5-1, with TRBD1 identical over 7 bases. CDR3 in amino acids: CASSKLRDRPNTEAFF. Written as DNA, the CDR3 is TGCGCCAGCAGCAAATTAAGGGACAGACCGAACACTGAAGCTTTCTTT. Combining the CDR3 with reference TRBV5-1 and TRBJ1-1 gives the whole variable domain KAGVTQTPRYLIKTRGQQVTLSCSPISGHRSVSWYQQTPGQGLQFLFEYFSETQRNKGNFPGRFSGRQFSNSRSEMNVSTLELGDSALYLCASSKLRDRPNTEAFFGQGTRLTVV.